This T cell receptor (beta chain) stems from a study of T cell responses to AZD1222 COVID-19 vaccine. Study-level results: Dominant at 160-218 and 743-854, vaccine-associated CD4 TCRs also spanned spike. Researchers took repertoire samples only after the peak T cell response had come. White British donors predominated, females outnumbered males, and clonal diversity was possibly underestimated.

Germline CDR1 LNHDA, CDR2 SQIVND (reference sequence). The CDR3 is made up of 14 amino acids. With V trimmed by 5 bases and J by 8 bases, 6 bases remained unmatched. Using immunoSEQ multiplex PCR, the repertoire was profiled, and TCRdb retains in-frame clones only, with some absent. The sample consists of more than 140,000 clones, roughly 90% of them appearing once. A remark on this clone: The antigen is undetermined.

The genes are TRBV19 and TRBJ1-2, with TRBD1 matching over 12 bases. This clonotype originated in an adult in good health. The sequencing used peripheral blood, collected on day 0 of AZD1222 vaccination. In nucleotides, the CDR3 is TGTGCCAGTAGTGTGGGACAGGGGGCAGGCGGCTACACCTTC. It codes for CASSVGQGAGGYTF.